The 28 T cell receptor beta chains below come from one sample, sequenced in a study of post-analysis software for immune sequencing data. Study observations and caveats: TRBV5-6, TRBV5-1 and TRBV20-1 belonged to a set of five TRBV segments that were more frequent in patients than controls.

These receptors have no known antigen. Unique molecular identifiers were present in the TCR beta cDNA libraries. Each CDR3 protein is one row after TCRdb ran MiXCR on the PCR reads. In the table there are about half a million distinct CDR3 sequences, around 40% of which are singletons. Sequencing input: blood. All receptors derive from a girl between 5 and 17 years old with multiple sclerosis.

The gene calls are TRBV10-3 and TRBJ2-3, with TRBD2 matching 10 bases. Trimming at V came to 8 bases and at J to 2 bases, leaving 7 bases not matched to a gene. The germline V gene has CDR1 ENHRY and CDR2 SYGVKD. This CDR3 is 15 amino acids long. CDR3 protein: CAIGVAGGTTDTQYF. The CDR3 coding sequence is TGTGCCATCGGAGTAGCGGGAGGAACCACAGATACGCAGTATTTT.

The genes are TRBV5-1 and TRBJ1-6; possible D gene TRBD1, 6 bases. The CDR3 spans 15 residues. Germline values: CDR1 SGHRS, CDR2 YFSETQ. V was clipped by 4 bases and J by 8 bases, with 16 bases between them. In nucleotides, the CDR3 is TGCGCCAGCAGCCCCCAGGGGTCAGAAGATTCACCCCTCCACTTT. Translation: CASSPQGSEDSPLHF.

This clonotype was found once. The chain joins TRBV7-2 to TRBJ2-3; the D gene is possibly TRBD1 (6 bases). V was pared by 5 bases and J by 1 base, with 13 bases between. This CDR3 has 15 residues. Germline assignment: CDR1 SGHTA and CDR2 FQGNSA. The CDR3 region has the DNA TGTGCCAGCAGCCTCAGGGGATGGGGCACAGATACGCAGTATTTT. It translates to CASSLRGWGTDTQYF. The full variable domain, completed using reference TRBV7-2 and TRBJ2-3, is GAGVSQSPSNKVTEKGKDVELRCDPISGHTALYWYRQSLGQGLEFLIYFQGNSAPDKSGLPSDRFSAERTGGSVSTLTIQRTQQEDSAVYLCASSLRGWGTDTQYFGPGTRLTVL.

The chain recombines TRBV9 with TRBJ2-1; 14 bases map to TRBD2. Germline CDR1 and CDR2: SGDLS and YYNGEE. The junction had 9 bases not matched to a gene; V was cut back by 4 bases and J by 6 bases. This CDR3 has 17 amino acids. The DNA of the CDR3 is TGTGCCAGCAGCCCCGGGACTAGCGGGAGATCTATCAATGAGCAGTTCTTC. This translates into CASSPGTSGRSINEQFF.

The CDR3 spells CASNRGGMNTEAFF. The CDR3 DNA reads TGTGCCAGCAATCGCGGCGGAATGAACACTGAAGCTTTCTTT. The chain recombines TRBV6-5 with TRBJ1-1; D ambiguous. Trimming stripped 7 bases from V and 0 bases from J, with 12 bases between. The CDR3 has 14 residues. From germline, CDR1 is MNHEY and CDR2 SVGAGI.

This clonotype was counted once. The rearrangement joins TRBV28 to TRBJ2-7; 13 bases agree with TRBD2. J was trimmed by 2 bases and V by 7 bases; bases with no gene match: 11. The CDR3 is 17 amino acids. Germline loops: CDR1 MDHEN, CDR2 SYDVKM. The CDR3 DNA is TGTGCCAGCACCGCGGCGGGACTAGCGGGACGGACCTACGAGCAGTACTTC. Translated, it gives CASTAAGLAGRTYEQYF.

CDR3 nucleotide sequence: TGCAGCGTTGTTGGGCACCCAAGGTCCAAAAACATTCAGTACTTC. Translating gives CSVVGHPRSKNIQYF. The J gene is TRBJ2-4, the V gene TRBV29-1; D gene uncertain. The CDR3 has 15 residues. V was cut by 4 bases and J by 2 bases, with 15 bases left in between. Germline V CDR1 and CDR2: SQVTM, ANQGSEA.

V usage is TRBV27 and J usage is TRBJ2-1; D could derive from TRBD1 or TRBD2 (5 bases each). With 5 bases removed from V and 3 bases from J, the gap between germline ends came to 8 bases. The V gene's germline CDR1 is MNHEY and CDR2 SMNVEV (reference sequence). The CDR3 is 13 residues long. The CDR3 DNA sequence: TGTGCCAGCAGTAGGGACGACTACAATGAGCAGTTCTTC. This encodes CASSRDDYNEQFF.

This clonotype was seen more than once but under ten times. The rearrangement links TRBV12-3 or TRBV12-4 to TRBJ2-3, with 15 bases matching TRBD2. The CDR3 is made up of 17 amino acids. V lost 0 bases to trimming and J lost 6 bases; unmatched junction nucleotides: 4. The CDR3 loop reads CASSLAGLAGGPDTQYF. CDR3 in DNA: TGTGCCAGCAGTTTAGCGGGACTAGCGGGAGGCCCGGATACGCAGTATTTT.

Worth noting for this clonotype: At one boundary the junction diverges from the germline segment, which might be a read error. The chain recombines TRBV12-3 or TRBV12-4 with TRBJ2-3; D tentatively fits TRBD1 or TRBD2 (5 bases each). This CDR3 contains 16 residues. The CDR3 coding sequence is TGTACCAGCAGTTTATTCGGGGCTGGGAGCACAGATACGCAGTATTTT. This gives the protein CTSSLFGAGSTDTQYF.

V usage is TRBV6-5 and J usage is TRBJ1-5; 8 nucleotides align to TRBD1. After removal of 2 bases from V and 0 bases from J, the junction contained 9 bases not matched to a gene. The length of the CDR3 is 18 residues. Germline V gene data show CDR1 as MNHEY and CDR2 as SVGAGI. As DNA, the CDR3 is TGTGCCAGCAGTTACCCGCGGGACAGGTTATATAGCAATCAGCCCCAGCATTTT. Its protein is CASSYPRDRLYSNQPQHF.

The J gene is TRBJ2-7, the V gene TRBV30; 7 nucleotides match TRBD1. V gave up 8 bases and J gave up 0 bases; unmatched junction bases: 7. The CDR3 is 13 amino acids. Germline lookup yields CDR1 GTSNPN and CDR2 SVGIG (reference sequence). CDR3 region: CAGKTGISYEQYF. The CDR3 region has the DNA TGTGCCGGAAAGACAGGGATCTCCTACGAGCAGTACTTC.

The rearrangement joins TRBV6-6 to TRBJ2-3; D may be TRBD2 (6 bases). The length of the CDR3 is 16 residues. The V end was cut by 7 bases, the J end by 1 base, with 18 bases between. CDR1 MNHNY and CDR2 SVGAGI come from the germline V gene (reference sequence). As DNA, the CDR3 is TGTGCCAGCACCTGGGCCCTTTCGGGGGGCACAGATACGCAGTATTTT. Translation gives CASTWALSGGTDTQYF.

This clonotype has just a few counts. This CDR3 reads CAIKREDTNYGYTF. The CDR3 coding sequence is TGTGCCATCAAGAGGGAGGACACTAACTATGGCTACACCTTC. This chain connects TRBV10-3 to TRBJ1-2; a weak D match, TRBD1 (5 bases). Germline loops: CDR1 ENHRY, CDR2 SYGVKD. Deletions cut 7 bases from V and 0 bases from J, with 12 bases between. This CDR3 contains 14 residues.

This rearrangement joins TRBV10-1 to TRBJ1-2; D ambiguous. V was clipped by 2 bases and J by 2 bases, with 6 bases between them. This CDR3 is 13 amino acids long. Germline V lookup: CDR1 WNHNN, CDR2 SYGVQD (reference sequence). CDR3 residues: CASSEALNYGYTF. CDR3 DNA sequence: TGCGCCAGCAGTGAGGCCCTAAACTATGGCTACACCTTC.

This clonotype was seen a handful of times. Sequence at one end of the junction differs from germline and may be a read error. The V call is TRBV5-1, the J call TRBJ2-1; no definite D call. Germline V gene sequence: CDR1 SGHRS, CDR2 YFSETQ. The CDR3 has 12 residues. The CDR3 is CASSFGLNGQFF. CDR3 DNA sequence: TGCGCCAGCAGCTTCGGTCTGAATGGGCAGTTCTTC.

The chain employs TRBV30 and TRBJ2-3; 9 bases line up with TRBD1. Germline CDR1 GTSNPN, CDR2 SVGIG (reference sequence). CDR3 length: 15 residues. V shed 0 bases, J shed 7 bases, and the junction held 8 bases outside the gene matches. The CDR3 bases are TGTGCCTGGAGTGTCGCCGGGACAGGGAAATATACGCAGTATTTT. Translating it yields CAWSVAGTGKYTQYF.

This chain uses TRBV5-1 with TRBJ2-3; no clear D. The V gene lost 0 bases and the J gene lost 3 bases, with 8 bases spanning the gap. Germline V CDR1 and CDR2: SGHRS, YFSETQ. CDR3 size: 14 residues. Written as DNA, the CDR3 is TGCGCCAGCAGCTTGGGAGGATGGACAGATACGCAGTATTTT. Its translation is CASSLGGWTDTQYF.

In its sample, this clonotype was seen a few times. The chain recombines TRBV5-1 with TRBJ2-5, with D possibly matching TRBD2 (6 bases). The J call may be incorrect, as the DNA end agrees better with TRBJ2-7. Looked up from germline, CDR1 is SGHRS and CDR2 is YFSETQ. This CDR3 has 16 amino acids. In DNA form, the CDR3 reads TGCGCCAGCAGCTTGGGCCTCAGGGAGGCGGCGGACGAGCAGTACTTC. Translating gives CASSLGLREAADEQYF.

This sequence joins TRBV5-1 and TRBJ2-1, with 15 nucleotides matching TRBD2. J lost 6 bases, V lost 4 bases, and 20 bases had no gene match. The CDR3 totals 21 residues. Germline values: CDR1 SGHRS, CDR2 YFSETQ. In DNA, the CDR3 is TGCGCCAGCAGCCCGCAGGGGACAGCGGGACTAGCGGGGGGTAACGGCAATGAGCAGTTCTTC. It translates to CASSPQGTAGLAGGNGNEQFF.

This clonotype was seen more than once but under ten times. The J gene is TRBJ2-7, the V gene TRBV20-1; D is possibly TRBD2 (7 bases). V gave up 0 bases and J gave up 3 bases, with 18 bases separating them. The CDR3 covers 16 residues. Germline CDR1 reads DFQATT; CDR2 reads SNEGSKA (reference sequence). This CDR3 reads CSAREGGRVLIYEQYF. For the CDR3, the DNA is TGCAGTGCTAGAGAGGGGGGGCGGGTATTAATCTACGAGCAGTACTTC.

The chain's CDR3 is CASSLKISGELFF. CDR3 nucleotide sequence: TGTGCCAGCAGTTTAAAGATTAGCGGGGAGCTGTTTTTT. The chain recombines TRBV28 with TRBJ2-2; D gene ambiguous. V shed 2 bases and J shed 7 bases, with 8 bases lying between them. Germline assignment: CDR1 MDHEN and CDR2 SYDVKM. This CDR3 has 13 residues.

The rearrangement links TRBV6-4 to TRBJ2-3; maybe TRBD2 (6 bases). Trimming took off 10 bases at V and 4 bases at J, with 18 bases between the two ends. Germline loops: CDR1 MRHNA, CDR2 SNTAGT. CDR3 length: 14 amino acids. CDR3 sequence: CATSSGGMPDTQYF. The DNA for the CDR3 is TGTGCCACATCCTCTGGGGGGATGCCAGATACGCAGTATTTT.

The chain recombines TRBV7-6 with TRBJ1-6, with unresolved D. The ends were cut back, 0 bases at V and 5 bases at J, with 11 bases in the middle. The CDR3 consists of 16 residues. The V gene's germline CDR1 is SGHVS and CDR2 FNYEAQ. In DNA form, the CDR3 reads TGTGCCAGCAGCTTAGCGGATCCAGCAAATAATTCACCCCTCCACTTT. Translating gives CASSLADPANNSPLHF. Combining the CDR3 with reference TRBV7-6 and TRBJ1-6 gives the whole variable domain GAGVSQSPRYKVTKRGQDVALRCDPISGHVSLYWYRQALGQGPEFLTYFNYEAQQDKSGLPNDRFSAERPEGSISTLTIQRTEQRDSAMYRCASSLADPANNSPLHFGNGTRLTVT.

This clonotype appeared a few times. The CDR3 nucleotides read TGCAGTGCTAACCCGACAGCTATCAACTATGGCTACACCTTC. Its translation: CSANPTAINYGYTF. The V and J genes are TRBV20-1 and TRBJ1-2; the D gene is possibly TRBD1 (5 bases). Per germline, CDR1 DFQATT and CDR2 SNEGSKA (reference sequence). CDR3 size: 14 residues. The V gene lost 4 bases and the J gene lost 2 bases, with 14 bases spanning the gap.

A few counts support this clonotype. V and J are TRBV29-1 and TRBJ1-6; 10 bases map to TRBD1. Germline loops: CDR1 SQVTM, CDR2 ANQGSEA. Trimming took 5 bases from V and 7 from J; bases not matched to a gene: 5. CDR3 length equals 14 residues. The CDR3 nucleotides are TGCAGCGTTCGACAGGGGGCTCGCAATTCACCCCTCCACTTT. This translates into CSVRQGARNSPLHF.

The rearrangement joins TRBV7-6 to TRBJ2-3; TRBD1 is a possible D gene (5 bases). Between the trimmed V and J ends, which lost 5 bases and 3 bases, there was a span of 15 bases. From germline, CDR1 is SGHVS and CDR2 FNYEAQ. CDR3 size: 15 residues. This CDR3 is CASSPGRVRTDTQYF. For the CDR3, the DNA is TGTGCCAGCAGCCCCGGCAGGGTTCGTACAGATACGCAGTATTTT.

The CDR3 is CASSFTGLGEQYF. The CDR3 nucleotides are TGTGCCAGCAGTTTTACAGGACTGGGGGAGCAGTACTTC. The rearrangement uses TRBV6-2 or TRBV6-3 and TRBJ2-7; tentatively, D is TRBD1 or TRBD2 (5 bases each). V was shortened by 4 bases and J by 7 bases, with 14 bases between the two germline ends. The length of the CDR3 is 13 residues. CDR1 and CDR2 from the germline V gene are MNHEY and SVGEGT.